The clone carrying this T cell receptor beta chain was observed a handful of times. Its antigen is not identified. The sample is drawn from a study of blood T cells in healthy people across ages. Study context: For every two T cells, template switching captured about one barcoded beta molecule.

Germline lookup yields CDR1 SGDLS and CDR2 YYNGEE. This CDR3 has 16 residues. V was clipped by 2 bases and J by 6 bases; unmatched bases: 7. General study results and limits: Long-lived and aged donors differed, with more naive CD4+ cells and higher diversity in the long-lived.

A J-beta primer mix and a sample-barcoded 5' primer were used in a second PCR of roughly 7 to 12 cycles. TCRdb reanalysed the 5' RACE reads using MiXCR and keeps one entry per CDR3 protein. The sample carries about 1 million distinct CDR3 sequences, less than 25% recorded once. The sample was also reused in another study, on T cells of mothers and their children. That paper states: A few healthy Caucasian mothers and their six children donated. Roughly 2.7 million TCR beta reads per child versus over 9.5 million per mother.

The gene calls are TRBV9 and TRBJ2-2; 10 bases match TRBD1. The sequence was obtained from a girl aged 2-10 years in good health. Sequenced: blood. In nucleotides, the CDR3 is TGTGCCAGCAGCGTCCCGACAGGGGGCTTAGCCGGGGAGCTGTTTTTT. It codes for CASSVPTGGLAGELFF.